Listed here is a single TCR beta chain. The source of the sample is a study of blood T cell repertoires in COVID-19. Across the whole study: Collection of acute and convalescent COVID-19 samples took place in the United States, Italy and Spain.

Researchers sorted participants into cohorts using their self-reported clinical history. A COVID-19 case had been met by exposed participants during the 2 weeks before study entry. The length of the CDR3 is 16 residues. Germline V gives CDR1 LGHNA, CDR2 YNFKEQ. The V and J ends lost 0 bases and 4 bases, in that order; junction bases with no gene match: 6. Assay: immunoSEQ multiplex PCR; the TCRdb copy retains only in-frame clones and omits some. The sample lists 350,000 or so clones; roughly 90% were seen once. Specimen: PBMCs or T cells enriched from blood (not recorded which). This chain connects TRBV4-2 to TRBJ2-1; 7 nucleotides line up with TRBD1. This TCR was recovered from a woman in her 30s who had been exposed to COVID-19. The CDR3 DNA is TGTGCCAGCAGCCAAGACCCGGGACAGCCTTACAATGAGCAGTTCTTC. Its protein product is CASSQDPGQPYNEQFF.